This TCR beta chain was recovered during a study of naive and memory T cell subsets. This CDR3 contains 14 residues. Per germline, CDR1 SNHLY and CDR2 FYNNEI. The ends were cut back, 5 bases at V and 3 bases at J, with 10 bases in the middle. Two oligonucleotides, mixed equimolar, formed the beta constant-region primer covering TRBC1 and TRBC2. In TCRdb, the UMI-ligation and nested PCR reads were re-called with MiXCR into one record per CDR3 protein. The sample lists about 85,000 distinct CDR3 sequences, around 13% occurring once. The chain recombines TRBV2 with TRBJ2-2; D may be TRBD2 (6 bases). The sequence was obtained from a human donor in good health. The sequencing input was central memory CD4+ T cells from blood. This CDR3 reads CASSYGGYTGELFF. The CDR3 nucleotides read TGTGCCAGCAGTTACGGGGGATACACCGGGGAGCTGTTTTTT. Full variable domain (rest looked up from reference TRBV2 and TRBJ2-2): EPEVTQTPSHQVTQMGQEVILRCVPISNHLYFYWYRQILGQKVEFLVSFYNNEISEKSEIFDDQFSVERPDGSNFTLKIRSTKLEDSAMYFCASSYGGYTGELFFGEGSRLTVL.